Sequencing of this T cell receptor (beta chain) was carried out in a study of glioma-infiltrating T cells. Whole-study findings and limits: CDR3 overlap between tissue and blood was very small. Above-expected tissue-blood divergence occurred in all gliomas, most in low-grade ones.

Using RNA template, CDR3s of TCR alpha and beta were amplified with iRepertoire arm-PCR. Input was roughly 100-450 ng of tissue mRNA or PBMC total RNA. MiXCR was run by TCRdb on the multiplex PCR reads, yielding one entry per CDR3 protein. This table has roughly 100,000 distinct CDR3 sequences, around 30% appearing once. Comments on this clonotype: Antigen: not known.

Germline V gene data show CDR1 as LGHNA and CDR2 as YSLEER. This CDR3 contains 14 residues. The ends lost 0 bases at V and 9 bases at J; junction bases unmatched: 3. The clonotype comes from a human donor with low-grade glioma or glioblastoma, undergoing nonglioma brain surgery, or in good health (not recorded which). Sequencing was carried out using glioma tissue, nonneoplastic brain tissue, or PBMCs (not recorded which). The V gene is TRBV4-3, the J gene TRBJ1-4; 8 nucleotides match TRBD1. The CDR3 region has the DNA TGCGCCAGCAGCCAAGAGACAGGGGTGCAAAAACTGTTTTTT. Translation gives CASSQETGVQKLFF.